This TCR beta chain was profiled in a study of T cell responses to AZD1222 COVID-19 vaccine. Whole-study findings and limits: Repertoire collection took place solely once the T cell response had peaked. The donors showed a predominance of white British ancestry and of females, with possible underestimation of clonal diversity.

This table comes from immunoSEQ multiplex PCR, and its TCRdb copy is limited to in-frame clones, with some not included. Of just under 90,000 clones listed, 88% are singletons. About this clone itself: Its target is not known.

The germline V gene encodes CDR1 MRHNA and CDR2 SNTAGT. The CDR3 covers 15 residues. Trimming took off 2 bases at V and 7 bases at J, with 12 bases between the two ends. Sequenced here: peripheral blood, sampled on day 0 of MenACWY control vaccination. The origin of this receptor is an adult in good health. The gene calls are TRBV6-4 and TRBJ1-6; TRBD1 is a possible D gene (5 bases). The CDR3: CASSDGAKWNSPLHF. The CDR3 nucleotides read TGTGCCAGCAGTGACGGGGCGAAGTGGAATTCACCCCTCCACTTT.